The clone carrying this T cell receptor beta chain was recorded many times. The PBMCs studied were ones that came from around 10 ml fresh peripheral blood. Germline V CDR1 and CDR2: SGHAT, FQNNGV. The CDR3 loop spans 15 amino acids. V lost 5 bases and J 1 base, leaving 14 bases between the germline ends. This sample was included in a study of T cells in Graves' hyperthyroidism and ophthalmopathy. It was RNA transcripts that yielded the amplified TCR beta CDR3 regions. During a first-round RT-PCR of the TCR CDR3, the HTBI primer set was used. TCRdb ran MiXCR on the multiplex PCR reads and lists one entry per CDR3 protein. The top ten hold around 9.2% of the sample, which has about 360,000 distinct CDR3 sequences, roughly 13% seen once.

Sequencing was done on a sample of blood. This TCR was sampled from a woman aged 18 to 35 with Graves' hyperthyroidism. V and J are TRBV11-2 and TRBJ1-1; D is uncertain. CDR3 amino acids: CASSPVQLWNTEAFF. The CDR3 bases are TGTGCCAGCAGCCCAGTGCAACTATGGAACACTGAAGCTTTCTTT.